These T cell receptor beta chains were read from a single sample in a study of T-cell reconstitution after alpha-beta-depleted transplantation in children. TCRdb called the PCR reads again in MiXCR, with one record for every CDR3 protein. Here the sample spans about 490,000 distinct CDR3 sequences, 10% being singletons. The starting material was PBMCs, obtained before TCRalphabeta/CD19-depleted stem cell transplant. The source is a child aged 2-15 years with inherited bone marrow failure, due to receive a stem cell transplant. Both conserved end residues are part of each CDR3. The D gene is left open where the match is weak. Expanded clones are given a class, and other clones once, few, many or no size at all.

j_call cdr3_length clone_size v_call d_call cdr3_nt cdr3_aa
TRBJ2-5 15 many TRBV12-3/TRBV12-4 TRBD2 TGTGCCAGCAGCACCGGACTAGTTGGAAGAGAGACCCAGTACTTC CASSTGLVGRETQYF
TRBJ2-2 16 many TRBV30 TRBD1 TGTGCCTGGAGTGACCCAGGACAGGGTAACACCGGGGAGCTGTTTTTT CAWSDPGQGNTGELFF
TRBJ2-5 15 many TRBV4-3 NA TGCGCCAGCAGCCCTCTCCCTCAGCCCCAAGAGACCCAGTACTTC CASSPLPQPQETQYF
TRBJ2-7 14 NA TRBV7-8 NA TGTGCAAGCAGCTTAGAGCCCAGCTTCTACGAGCAGTACTTC CASSLEPSFYEQYF
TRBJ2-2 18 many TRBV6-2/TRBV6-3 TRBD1 TGTGCCAGCAGTCCCCCCCCTCGGACAGGGGGGAACACCGGGGAGCTGTTTTTT CASSPPPRTGGNTGELFF
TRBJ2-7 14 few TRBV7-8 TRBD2 TGTGCCAGCAGCTTTGGGACTAGCAGATACGAGCAGTACTTC CASSFGTSRYEQYF
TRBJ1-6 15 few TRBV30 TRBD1 TGTGCCTGGAGCGCACAGGGGATGGTGAATTCACCCCTCCACTTT CAWSAQGMVNSPLHF
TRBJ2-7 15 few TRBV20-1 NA TGCAGTGCTAGCGGCCAGGGCGACGGTACCTACGAGCAGTACTTC CSASGQGDGTYEQYF
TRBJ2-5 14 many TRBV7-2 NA TGTGCCAGCAGCTCACAAGGGGGAGGGGAGACCCAGTACTTC CASSSQGGGETQYF
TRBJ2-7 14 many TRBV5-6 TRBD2 TGTGCCAGCAGGCGACTAGCGGCCCTGAGGGAGCAGTACTTC CASRRLAALREQYF
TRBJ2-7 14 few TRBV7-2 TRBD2 TGTGCCAGCAGCTGGACTAGTACCCTTCCGGAGCAGTACTTC CASSWTSTLPEQYF
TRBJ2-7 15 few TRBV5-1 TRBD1 TGCGCCAGCAGCACGAGACAGGGAAGCGGACACGAGCAGTACTTC CASSTRQGSGHEQYF
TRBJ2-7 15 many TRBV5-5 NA TGTGCCAGCAGCTTGGCAGCGGTCCTCACCTACGAGCAGTACTTC CASSLAAVLTYEQYF
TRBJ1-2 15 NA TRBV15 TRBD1 TGTGCCACCAGCAGAGATCGAGACAGGGGCTATGGCTACACCTTC CATSRDRDRGYGYTF
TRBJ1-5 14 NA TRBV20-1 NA TGCAGCTCCCTCCGGGATTTCCAAAATCAGCCCCAGCATTTT CSSLRDFQNQPQHF
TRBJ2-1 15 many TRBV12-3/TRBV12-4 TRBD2 TGTGCCAGCAGTTTACCGCTAGCGGAGTACAATGAGCAGTTCTTC CASSLPLAEYNEQFF
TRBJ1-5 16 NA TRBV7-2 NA TGTGCCAGCAGCCCCCGGGGGACCGCGGGGAGTCAGCCCCAGCATTTT CASSPRGTAGSQPQHF
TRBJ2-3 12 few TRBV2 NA TGTGCCAGCAGTGGAGGCCCAGATACGCAGTATTTT CASSGGPDTQYF
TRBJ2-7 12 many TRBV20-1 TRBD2 TGCACCGTAGGCGGGAGCTCCTACGAGCAGTACTTC CTVGGSSYEQYF
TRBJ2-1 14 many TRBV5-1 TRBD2 TGCGCCACCCAGCTAGCGGGAGGGTTCAATGAGCAGTTCTTC CATQLAGGFNEQFF
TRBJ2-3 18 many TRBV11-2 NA TGTGCCAGCAGCTTCGACGAGGCGGGGCCTATTTTCACAGATACGCAGTATTTT CASSFDEAGPIFTDTQYF
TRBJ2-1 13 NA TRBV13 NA TGTGCCAGCAGCTTAGGTGGTCCGAATGAGCAGTTCTTC CASSLGGPNEQFF
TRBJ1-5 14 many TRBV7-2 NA TGTGCCAGCAGCTCTCAGGGAGGCAATCAGCCCCAGCATTTT CASSSQGGNQPQHF
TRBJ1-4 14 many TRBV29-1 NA TGCAGCGTTGAAGAGGGGTCGGGTTTCGGAAAACTGTTTTTT CSVEEGSGFGKLFF
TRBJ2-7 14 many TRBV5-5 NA TGTGCCAGCAGCGCTGGACACGCAAACTACGAGCAGTACTTC CASSAGHANYEQYF
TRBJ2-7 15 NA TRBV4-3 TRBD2 TGCGCCAGCAGCCCCGATGGGGGGGATGGTTACGAGCAGTACTTC CASSPDGGDGYEQYF
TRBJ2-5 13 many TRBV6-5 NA TGTGCCAGCAGTTACTACAGACAAGAGACCCAGTACTTC CASSYYRQETQYF
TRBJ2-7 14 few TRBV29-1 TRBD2 TGCAGCGTCACTGGACTAGCGGAGTCCTACGAGCAGTACTTC CSVTGLAESYEQYF
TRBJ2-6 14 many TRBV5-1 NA TGCGCCAGCACGGGCGACTCTGGGGCCAACGTCCTGACTTTC CASTGDSGANVLTF
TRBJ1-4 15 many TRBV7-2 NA TGTGCCAGCAGCTTAATTCCGGGGAGGGGTGAAAAACTGTTTTTT CASSLIPGRGEKLFF
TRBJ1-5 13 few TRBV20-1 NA TGCAGTGTTCAGTCAGGGGGCAATCAGCCCCAGCATTTT CSVQSGGNQPQHF
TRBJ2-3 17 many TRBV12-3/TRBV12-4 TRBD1 TGTGCCAGCAGTCAAAACCGGGACAGCCTTAGCACAGATACGCAGTATTTT CASSQNRDSLSTDTQYF
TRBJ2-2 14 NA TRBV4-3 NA TGCGCCAGCAGCCGGGGGGTGGTAACCGGGGAGCTGTTTTTT CASSRGVVTGELFF
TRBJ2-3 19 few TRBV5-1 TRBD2 TGCGCCAGCAGCTTGGGACTAGCGGGAGGGGCTACCTCGGGAGATACGCAGTATTTT CASSLGLAGGATSGDTQYF
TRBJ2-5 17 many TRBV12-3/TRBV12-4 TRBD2 TGTGCCAGCAGTTTAGCGGAACGGGGAGGGGCGGAAGAGACCCAGTACTTC CASSLAERGGAEETQYF
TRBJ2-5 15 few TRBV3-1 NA TGTGCCAGCAGCCAAGATACGGACTCTGAAGAGACCCAGTACTTC CASSQDTDSEETQYF
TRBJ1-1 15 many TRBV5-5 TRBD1 TGTGCCAGCAGTGATCCCGGGACAGGGGAAACTGAAGCTTTCTTT CASSDPGTGETEAFF
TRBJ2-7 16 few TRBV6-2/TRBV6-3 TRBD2 TGTGCCAGCAGTTCAGGACTAGCGGGAGACGGCTACGAGCAGTACTTC CASSSGLAGDGYEQYF
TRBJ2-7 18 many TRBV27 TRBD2 TGTGCCAGCAGTTTAAGTGGCGGGGCGGGAGCTTTTGGCTACGAGCAGTACTTC CASSLSGGAGAFGYEQYF
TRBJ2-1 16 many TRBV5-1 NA TGCGCCAGCAGCTCCGTCTCGGGACATAAATACAATGAGCAGTTCTTC CASSSVSGHKYNEQFF
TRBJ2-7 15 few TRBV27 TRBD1 TGTGCCAGCAAGATGACAGGGGGCTCTTGGGACGAGCAGTACTTC CASKMTGGSWDEQYF
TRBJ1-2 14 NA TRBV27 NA TGTGCCAGCAGTATCGTAGGAGTGGTCTATGGCTACACCTTC CASSIVGVVYGYTF
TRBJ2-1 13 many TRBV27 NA TGTGCCAGCAGTTTACGTGGGGCCGATGAGCAGTTCTTC CASSLRGADEQFF
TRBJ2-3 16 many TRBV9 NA TGTGCCAGCAGCGAGCAACCCGACACGGTTGGAGATACGCAGTATTTT CASSEQPDTVGDTQYF
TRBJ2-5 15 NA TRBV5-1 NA TGCGCCAGCAGCTCATCTAGAAGGCGCCAAGAGACCCAGTACTTC CASSSSRRRQETQYF
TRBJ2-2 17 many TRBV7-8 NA TGTGCCAGCAGCTTAATAAGGGGGAGGGCTCACACCGGGGAGCTGTTTTTT CASSLIRGRAHTGELFF
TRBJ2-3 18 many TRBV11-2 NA TGTGCCAGCAGCTTAGGCGGGTTAACTCCTAGCTTCGCAGATACGCAGTATTTT CASSLGGLTPSFADTQYF
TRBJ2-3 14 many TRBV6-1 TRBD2 TGTGCCAGCAGTCAGCGGGAGTCTTCAGATACGCAGTATTTT CASSQRESSDTQYF
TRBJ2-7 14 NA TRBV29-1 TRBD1 TGCAGCGTTGGGACAGGGGTGAGCTCCTACGAGCAGTACTTC CSVGTGVSSYEQYF
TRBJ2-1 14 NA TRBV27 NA TGTGCCAGCAGTTTATCAGCAGGGGACCATGAGCAGTTCTTC CASSLSAGDHEQFF
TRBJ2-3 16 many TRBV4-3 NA TGCGCCAGCAGCCCCCGGCCCAGCGGGAGCACAGATACGCAGTATTTT CASSPRPSGSTDTQYF
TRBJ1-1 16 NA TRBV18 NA TGTGCCAGCTCACCCTTAGGGGACGGCTTTAACACTGAAGCTTTCTTT CASSPLGDGFNTEAFF
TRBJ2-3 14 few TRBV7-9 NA TGTGCCAGCAGCACACTCTCGGAACAGAGGGTGCAGTATTTT CASSTLSEQRVQYF
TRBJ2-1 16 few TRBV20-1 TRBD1 TGCAGTGCTAGATCCCGGGACAGGGGGTTTTACAATGAGCAGTTCTTC CSARSRDRGFYNEQFF
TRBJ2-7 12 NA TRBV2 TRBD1 TGTGCCACCGGGACAGATCAATACGAGCAGTACTTC CATGTDQYEQYF
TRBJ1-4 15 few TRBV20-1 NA TGCAGTGCGCCATTACAGGGCCTGATGAATGAAAAACTGTTTTTT CSAPLQGLMNEKLFF
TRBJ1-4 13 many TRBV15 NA TGTGCCACCAGCAGGGGGTATAATGAAAAACTGTTTTTT CATSRGYNEKLFF